This T cell receptor beta chain was captured in a study of blood T cell repertoires in COVID-19 (dated by TCRdb to about 2020). As for the study more broadly: Samples from collaborators originated in the United States, Italy and Spain and spanned both the acute and convalescent phases of COVID-19. Sample metadata almost always included a de-identified subject ID, COVID-19 status, age in years and sex. Where HLA class I and class II types were available, the types were taken from metadata supplied by the sample provider, not from assay-based typing. The dataset comprised deeply sampled blood TCRbeta repertoires from subjects exposed to, actively infected with, or recovered from COVID-19. The material from the prospective study consisted of cDNA or gDNA derived from T cells, B-cell-depleted T cells, or PBMCs. The repertoires were made available in a free public database intended to serve as a resource for research on the immune response to SARS-CoV-2. The samples were drawn from two sources: the first 160 participants of the ongoing ImmuneRACE study, and 1,000 to 1,500 subjects contributed by 6 global collaborators. What the research found in general, with its limitations: The quantity of clinical and demographic metadata differed by source and by participant and was supplied without curation.

In this sample, this clone turned up once. Its antigen is still unknown. Per-base qualities were not stored, and no clone one base away is much larger. From the cysteine through the phenylalanine, the CDR3 covers 13 amino acids. The retained sequence is limited to the CDR3, 39 bases, with the frame set at the first base. The germline V gene encodes CDR1 SGHAT and CDR2 FQNNGV. V drops 3 bases and J drops 2 bases, leaving 7 bases in between. TCRbeta CDR3 regions were amplified from genomic DNA by means of the immunoSEQ Assay, a bias-controlled multiplex PCR. Regarding the original processing steps: Nucleated cell counts per sample were estimated from amplification of reference gene primers within the assay. To quantify the absolute abundance of each unique TCRbeta CDR3 rearrangement, sequence reads were collapsed and filtered. For each sample, productive Simpson clonality was calculated as the square root of Simpson's diversity index over productive rearrangements. What TCRdb holds here is the immuneACCESS table cut down to in-frame rearrangements. Part of the clones is not present; checked against another copy, under half of the missing clones reflect an unresolved V gene, and the others are unexplained. V and J calls plus clone size are reproduced from that table; the DNA served to infer D and trimming. Counted in this sample were about 140,000 clones; about 90% of them appeared once. In total, the top ten clones hold approximately 10% of the sample.

Whole blood was collected in K2EDTA tubes by collaborating institutions according to the institutions' own protocols. For TCRbeta analysis, collaborator samples were shipped as frozen whole blood, as isolated PBMCs, or as DNA extracted from either sample type. The sequence came from a woman older than 75 with acute or convalescent COVID-19. The chain joins TRBV11-2 to TRBJ1-2; no D segment can be confidently identified. Input material: peripheral blood. The CDR3 corresponds to CASSFSRNYGYTF. The sequence in DNA is TGTGCCAGCAGCTTCTCTCGGAACTATGGCTACACCTTC.